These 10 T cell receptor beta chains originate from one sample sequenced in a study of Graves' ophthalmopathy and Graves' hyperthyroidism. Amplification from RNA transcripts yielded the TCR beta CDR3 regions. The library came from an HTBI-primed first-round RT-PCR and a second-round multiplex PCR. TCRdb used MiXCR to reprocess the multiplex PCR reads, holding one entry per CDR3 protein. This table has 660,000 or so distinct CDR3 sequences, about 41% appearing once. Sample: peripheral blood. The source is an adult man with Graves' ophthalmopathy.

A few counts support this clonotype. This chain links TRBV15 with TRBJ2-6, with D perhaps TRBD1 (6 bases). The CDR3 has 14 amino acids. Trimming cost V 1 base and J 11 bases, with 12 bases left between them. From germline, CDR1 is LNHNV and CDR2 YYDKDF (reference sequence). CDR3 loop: CATSRAQGTYVLTF. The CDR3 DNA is TGTGCCACCAGCAGAGCTCAGGGGACCTACGTCCTGACTTTC. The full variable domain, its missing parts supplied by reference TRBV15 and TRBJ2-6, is DAMVIQNPRYQVTQFGKPVTLSCSQTLNHNVMYWYQQKSSQAPKLLFHYYDKDFNNEADTPDNFQSRRPNTSFCFLDIRSPGLGDTAMYLCATSRAQGTYVLTFGAGSRLTVL.

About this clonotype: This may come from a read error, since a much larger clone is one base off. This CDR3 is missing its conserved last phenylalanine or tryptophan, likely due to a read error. The DNA of the CDR3 is TGTGCCTCAAGGCAGGGGGCAGGCTACACCCTC. This translates into CASRQGAGYTL. The gene calls are TRBV19 and TRBJ1-2; 8 nucleotides align to TRBD1. The CDR3 extends over 11 amino acids. The trim removed 11 bases at V and 8 bases at J, leaving 7 bases unmatched. Germline V lookup: CDR1 LNHDA, CDR2 SQIVND (reference sequence).

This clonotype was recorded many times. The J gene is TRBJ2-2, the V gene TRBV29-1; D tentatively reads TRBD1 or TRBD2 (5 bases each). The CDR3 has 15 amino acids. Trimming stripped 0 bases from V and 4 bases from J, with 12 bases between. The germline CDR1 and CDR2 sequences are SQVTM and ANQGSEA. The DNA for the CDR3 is TGCAGCGTTGAAGATCGGGGTAGGGGCACCGGGGAGCTGTTTTTT. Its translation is CSVEDRGRGTGELFF.

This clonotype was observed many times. CDR3 sequence reads: CAIRLSSGNTIYF. The CDR3, as DNA: TGTGCCATCAGGCTCAGCTCTGGAAACACCATATATTTT. The rearrangement links TRBV10-3 to TRBJ1-3, with D unresolved. This CDR3 contains 13 residues. Germline V gene data show CDR1 as ENHRY and CDR2 as SYGVKD. Trimming removed 6 bases from V and 0 bases from J, with 6 bases in between.

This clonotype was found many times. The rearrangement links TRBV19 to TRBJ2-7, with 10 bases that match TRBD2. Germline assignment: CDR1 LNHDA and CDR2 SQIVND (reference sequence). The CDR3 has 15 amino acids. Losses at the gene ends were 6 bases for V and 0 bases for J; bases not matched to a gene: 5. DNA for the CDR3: TGTGCCAGTAGACCGGGACTAGCGAACTCCTACGAGCAGTACTTC. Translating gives CASRPGLANSYEQYF.

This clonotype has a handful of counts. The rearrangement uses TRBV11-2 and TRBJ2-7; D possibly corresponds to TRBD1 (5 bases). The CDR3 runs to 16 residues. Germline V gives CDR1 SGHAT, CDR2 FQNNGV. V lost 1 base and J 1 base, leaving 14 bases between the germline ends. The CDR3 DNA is TGTGCCAGCAGCTTAGTTTGGGGCAGAGAGTCCTACGAGCAGTACTTC. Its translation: CASSLVWGRESYEQYF.

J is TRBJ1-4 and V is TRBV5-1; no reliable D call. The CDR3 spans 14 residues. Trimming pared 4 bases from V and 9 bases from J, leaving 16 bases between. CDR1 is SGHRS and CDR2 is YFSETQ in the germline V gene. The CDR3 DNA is TGCGCCAGCAGCCTATCCTACCAAGGGAAAAAACTGTTTTTT. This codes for CASSLSYQGKKLFF.

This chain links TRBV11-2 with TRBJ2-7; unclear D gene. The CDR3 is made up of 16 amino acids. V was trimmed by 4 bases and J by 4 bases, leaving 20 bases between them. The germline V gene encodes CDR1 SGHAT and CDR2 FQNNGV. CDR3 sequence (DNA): TGTGCCAGCAGCTCAGTCGGTGTCCAGGCTAATTACGAGCAGTACTTC. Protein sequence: CASSSVGVQANYEQYF.

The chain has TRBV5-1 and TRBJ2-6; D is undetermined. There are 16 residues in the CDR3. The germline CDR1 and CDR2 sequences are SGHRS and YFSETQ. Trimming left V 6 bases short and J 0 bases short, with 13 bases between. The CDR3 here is CASTPVISSGANVLTF. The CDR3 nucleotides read TGCGCCAGCACCCCCGTCATTAGCTCTGGGGCCAACGTCCTGACTTTC.

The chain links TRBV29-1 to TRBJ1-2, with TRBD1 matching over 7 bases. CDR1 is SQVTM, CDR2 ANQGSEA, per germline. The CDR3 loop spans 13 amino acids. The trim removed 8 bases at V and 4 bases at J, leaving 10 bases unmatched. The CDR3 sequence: CSRDRDTFYGYTF. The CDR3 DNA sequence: TGCAGCAGAGACAGGGACACCTTCTATGGCTACACCTTC.